Listed below are T cell receptor beta chains from one sample, sequenced in a study of OX40 agonist ivuxolimab in advanced cancers. The protocol was immunoSEQ multiplex PCR, while the TCRdb copy is restricted to in-frame clones and leaves out a portion. The sample consists of 60,000 to 85,000 clones, about nine tenths of them appearing once. This material consisted of CD4+ or CD8+ T cells sorted from blood, taken in a trial of the OX40 agonist ivuxolimab. The receptors were gathered from an adult with an advanced solid tumor such as melanoma, head and neck, liver or kidney cancer. Each CDR3 is given with its conserved first and last residue. The D gene is left open where the match is weak. The size entry is marked missing in some rows and otherwise reads once, few, many or a size class.

.	TRBD2	TRBJ2-1	TRBV5-1	TGCGCCAGCAGCCTCCATTTGGCGAGCGGTTACGGGGGGAATGAGCAGTTCTTC	CASSLHLASGYGGNEQFF
.	.	TRBJ1-1	TRBV14	TGTGCCAGCAGCCAACAGTACAACACTGAAGCTTTCTTT	CASSQQYNTEAFF
.	.	TRBJ2-7	TRBV6-5	TGTGCCAGCAGTTACGCTAGCACCATCTACGAGCAGTACTTC	CASSYASTIYEQYF
.	.	TRBJ1-2	TRBV9	TGTGCCAGCAGCCAAGGGACAAATTATGGCTACACCTTC	CASSQGTNYGYTF
once	TRBD2	TRBJ2-7	TRBV5-8	TGTGCCAGCAGCTTGGGGGGAGGGAGGCGCGAGCAGTACTTC	CASSLGGGRREQYF
few	.	TRBJ1-2	TRBV15	TGTGCCACCAGCACCAGTACAGGGATCCATGGCTACACCTTC	CATSTSTGIHGYTF
.	TRBD2	TRBJ2-5	TRBV10-3	TGTGCCATCAGTGGCGGCGGGAGGGCCTTAAACCAAGAGACCCAGTACTTC	CAISGGGRALNQETQYF
.	TRBD1	TRBJ1-3	TRBV19	TGTGCCAGTAGTCCTCCGGGACAGGGCGGACCTGGAAACACCATATATTTT	CASSPPGQGGPGNTIYF
.	TRBD1	TRBJ1-3	TRBV18	TGTGCCAGCTCACCACCGACAGGGTCTGGAAACACCATATATTTT	CASSPPTGSGNTIYF
.	.	TRBJ1-4	TRBV9	TGTGCCAGCAGCGTCGACGGGGCAGGAGAAAAACTGTTTTTT	CASSVDGAGEKLFF